The next 28 T cell receptor beta chains were all read from a single sample in a study of OX40 agonist ivuxolimab in advanced cancers. Produced via immunoSEQ multiplex PCR; TCRdb's table is partial and in-frame only. The data contain some 76,000 clones, roughly 84% of them singletons. The material sequenced was CD4+ or CD8+ T cells sorted from blood, taken in a trial of the OX40 agonist ivuxolimab. The receptors were sampled from an adult with an advanced solid tumor such as melanoma, head and neck, liver or kidney cancer.

This chain joins TRBV5-1 and TRBJ1-3; TRBD1 might be the D (6 bases). The CDR3 has 15 amino acids. V was cut by 4 bases and J by 0 bases, with 11 bases left in between. Per germline, CDR1 SGHRS and CDR2 YFSETQ. In nucleotides, the CDR3 is TGCGCCAGCAGCCAAGCGACAGGCTCTGGAAACACCATATATTTT. Protein: CASSQATGSGNTIYF.

The gene calls are TRBV6-6 and TRBJ1-6; the D gene is possibly TRBD1 (6 bases). The CDR3 contains 15 residues. With 5 bases removed from V and 7 bases from J, the gap between germline ends came to 15 bases. The germline CDR1 and CDR2 sequences are MNHNY and SVGAGI (reference sequence). CDR3 residues: CASSPQDSRNSPLHF. The CDR3, as DNA: TGTGCCAGCAGTCCTCAGGACAGCCGGAATTCACCCCTCCACTTT.

This clone was counted once. V usage is TRBV10-3 and J usage is TRBJ1-4, with D tentatively TRBD1 (5 bases). From germline, CDR1 is ENHRY and CDR2 SYGVKD. CDR3 length equals 13 residues. V lost 11 bases and J 8 bases, leaving 18 bases between the germline ends. The CDR3 DNA follows: TGTGCCGCCGACTCGGGGCCTGGGGAAAAACTGTTTTTT. It specifies CAADSGPGEKLFF.

The chain carries TRBV19 and TRBJ2-6; the match to TRBD1 covers 11 bases. J gave up 4 bases and V 1 base, and 9 bases lay outside the gene matches. Germline V gene data show CDR1 as LNHDA and CDR2 as SQIVND (reference sequence). This CDR3 contains 19 residues. CDR3 DNA: TGTGCCAGTAGTATAGGACGGGACAGGGGGATAGGAGGGGCCAACGTCCTGACTTTC. The encoded protein is CASSIGRDRGIGGANVLTF. The variable domain in full, with the rest retrieved from reference TRBV19 and TRBJ2-6, is DGGITQSPKYLFRKEGQNVTLSCEQNLNHDAMYWYRQDPGQGLRLIYYSQIVNDFQKGDIAEGYSVSREKKESFPLTVTSAQKNPTAFYLCASSIGRDRGIGGANVLTFGAGSRLTVL.

This clone was seen ten or more times. The chain couples TRBV9 to TRBJ2-5; 13 bases are a match to TRBD2. The V gene's germline CDR1 is SGDLS and CDR2 YYNGEE. After removal of 4 bases from V and 2 bases from J, the junction contained 2 bases not matched to a gene. This CDR3 spans 15 amino acids. CDR3 sequence reads: CASSPGLAGQETQYF. DNA of the CDR3: TGTGCCAGCAGCCCGGGACTAGCGGGGCAAGAGACCCAGTACTTC.

V usage is TRBV5-1 and J usage is TRBJ2-5, with D perhaps matching TRBD2 (6 bases). The V end lost 0 bases, the J end lost 5 bases, and 11 bases lay between the germline ends. This CDR3 has 14 residues. CDR1 SGHRS and CDR2 YFSETQ come from the germline V gene. The CDR3 bases are TGCGCCAGCAGCTTGGGCTTAGCGGCGGAGACCCAGTACTTC. Translating it yields CASSLGLAAETQYF. Full variable domain (outside the CDR3, taken from reference TRBV5-1 and TRBJ2-5): KAGVTQTPRYLIKTRGQQVTLSCSPISGHRSVSWYQQTPGQGLQFLFEYFSETQRNKGNFPGRFSGRQFSNSRSEMNVSTLELGDSALYLCASSLGLAAETQYFGPGTRLLVL.

The chain is built from TRBV15 and TRBJ2-7, with 9 bases identical to TRBD1. The V and J ends lost 3 bases and 12 bases, in that order; junction bases with no gene match: 9. The CDR3 has 13 residues. Germline-derived CDR1 and CDR2 are LNHNV and YYDKDF (reference sequence). CDR3 nucleotide sequence: TGTGCCACCAGCAGCTCCGACAGGGGGTTGCCGTACTTC. This translates into CATSSSDRGLPYF. The whole variable domain, filled in from reference TRBV15 and TRBJ2-7, reads DAMVIQNPRYQVTQFGKPVTLSCSQTLNHNVMYWYQQKSSQAPKLLFHYYDKDFNNEADTPDNFQSRRPNTSFCFLDIRSPGLGDTAMYLCATSSSDRGLPYFGPGTRLTVT.

V usage is TRBV4-3 and J usage is TRBJ1-1; D unresolved. CDR3 size: 15 residues. Trimming pared 1 base from V and 1 base from J, leaving 10 bases between. Germline-derived CDR1 and CDR2 are LGHNA and YSLEER. The CDR3 DNA is TGCGCCAGCAGCCAAGGGGCGGATCCGAACACTGAAGCTTTCTTT. This translates into CASSQGADPNTEAFF.

This chain joins TRBV5-1 and TRBJ2-5; 16 bases line up with TRBD2. The CDR3 loop spans 16 amino acids. Germline loops: CDR1 SGHRS, CDR2 YFSETQ. Trimming at V came to 5 bases and at J to 6 bases, leaving 7 bases not matched to a gene. This CDR3 is CASSLGLAGGIQTQYF. The CDR3 nucleotides are TGCGCCAGCAGTCTGGGACTAGCGGGGGGGATACAGACCCAGTACTTC.

This chain joins TRBV4-1 and TRBJ1-1; D call uncertain. CDR1 and CDR2 from the germline V gene are MGHRA and YSYEKL. Trimming removed 5 bases from V and 4 bases from J, with 11 bases in between. CDR3 length equals 13 residues. CDR3 nucleotides: TGCGCCAGCAGCTCCCGAGAGGTCACTGAAGCTTTCTTT. It translates to CASSSREVTEAFF.

The genes are TRBV2 and TRBJ2-7; perhaps TRBD1 as D (6 bases). The CDR3 length is 14 residues. Germline CDR1 reads SNHLY; CDR2 reads FYNNEI. The germline V and J ends were trimmed by 4 bases and 2 bases, with 12 bases remaining between them. The CDR3 region is CASSVDRTAYEQYF. CDR3 bases: TGTGCCAGCAGTGTTGATCGGACAGCCTACGAGCAGTACTTC.

The chain is built from TRBV7-8 and TRBJ2-5, with D uncertain. The CDR3 covers 15 residues. The germline gives CDR1 SGHVS, CDR2 FQNEAQ. V lost 4 bases, J lost 0 bases, and 12 bases lay in between. CDR3 amino acids: CASSSLTRYQETQYF. In DNA, the CDR3 is TGTGCCAGCAGCTCCCTCACCCGGTACCAAGAGACCCAGTACTTC.

This rearrangement joins TRBV23-1 to TRBJ2-2; D might be TRBD1 (6 bases). TRBV23-1 is an ORF, and what it does is uncertain. The CDR3 sequence is 17 residues long. Trimming cost V 4 bases and J 7 bases, with 22 bases left between them. Here the CDR3 reads CASSRGWCRGVFGELFF. The CDR3 bases are TGCGCCAGCAGTCGAGGCTGGTGCAGGGGTGTTTTCGGGGAGCTGTTTTTT.

The chain has TRBV7-9 and TRBJ2-2, with 7 nucleotides matching TRBD1. Germline V gene data show CDR1 as SEHNR and CDR2 as FQNEAQ (reference sequence). The CDR3 is made up of 15 amino acids. Losses at the gene ends were 5 bases for V and 7 bases for J; bases not matched to a gene: 10. CDR3 in DNA: TGTGCCAGCAGCCTGGACAGGCCCCCCGGCGGGGAGCTGTTTTTT. It yields the protein CASSLDRPPGGELFF.

This clone appeared once. The V and J genes are TRBV5-1 and TRBJ1-3; D might be TRBD1 (6 bases). This CDR3 spans 15 amino acids. Trimming shortened V by 5 bases and J by 0 bases, and 12 bases separated the two germline ends. Looked up from germline, CDR1 is SGHRS and CDR2 is YFSETQ. The CDR3 is CASRPTGTSGNTIYF. The CDR3 DNA is TGCGCCAGCAGACCGACAGGTACCTCTGGAAACACCATATATTTT.

This chain's CDR3 is CSVEDRHRSYEQYF. In DNA, the CDR3 is TGCAGCGTTGAAGATCGTCACCGATCCTACGAGCAGTACTTC. The chain employs TRBV29-1 and TRBJ2-5; D remains ambiguous. The DNA end favors TRBJ2-7, so the J call may be wrong. The CDR3 is 14 amino acids. Germline V lookup: CDR1 SQVTM, CDR2 ANQGSEA.

The DNA of the CDR3 is TGTGCCTGGAGTGTACTCGGAACCCGCCAAGAGACCCAGTACTTC. Amino acids: CAWSVLGTRQETQYF. The chain is built from TRBV30 and TRBJ2-5; no clear D gene. The CDR3 extends over 15 amino acids. Germline values: CDR1 GTSNPN, CDR2 SVGIG (reference sequence). Trimming pared 0 bases from V and 1 base from J, leaving 12 bases between.

The chain has TRBV6-1 and TRBJ2-7; the match to TRBD2 covers 10 bases. Germline V gene lookup returns CDR1 MNHNS and CDR2 SASEGT. The CDR3 covers 14 residues. Germline trimming cut 2 bases from V and 5 bases from J; bases unmatched to any gene: 3. This chain's CDR3 is CASSEKAGGHEQYF. The CDR3 DNA sequence: TGTGCCAGCAGTGAAAAAGCGGGAGGGCACGAGCAGTACTTC.

The chain links TRBV2 to TRBJ2-7, with a weak D call TRBD1 (5 bases). V was clipped by 8 bases and J by 5 bases, with 16 bases between them. The CDR3 runs to 13 residues. In germline, CDR1 is SNHLY, CDR2 FYNNEI. CDR3 amino acids: CASQYQGSDEQYF. Here the CDR3 DNA reads TGTGCCAGCCAATACCAGGGATCGGACGAGCAGTACTTC. Filled out from reference TRBV2 and TRBJ2-7, the complete variable domain reads EPEVTQTPSHQVTQMGQEVILRCVPISNHLYFYWYRQILGQKVEFLVSFYNNEISEKSEIFDDQFSVERPDGSNFTLKIRSTKLEDSAMYFCASQYQGSDEQYFGPGTRLTVT.

The chain carries TRBV28 and TRBJ2-3, with D perhaps TRBD1 (5 bases). This CDR3 has 15 residues. From germline, CDR1 is MDHEN and CDR2 SYDVKM. Trimming pared 4 bases from V and 1 base from J, leaving 12 bases between. CDR3: CASSSDIRGTDTQYF. DNA of the CDR3: TGTGCCAGCAGTTCGGACATTAGAGGCACAGATACGCAGTATTTT.

This clone has more than one count but fewer than ten. The chain recombines TRBV6-5 with TRBJ2-7, with D unclear. The CDR3 totals 14 residues. The germline CDR1 and CDR2 sequences are MNHEY and SVGAGI. Trimming pared 4 bases from V and 4 bases from J, leaving 14 bases between. For the CDR3, the DNA is TGTGCCAGCAGTTGGGCAGAGAATCCTTACGAGCAGTACTTC. Protein product: CASSWAENPYEQYF.

The V gene is TRBV5-4, the J gene TRBJ1-1; possibly TRBD1 for D (6 bases). Germline CDR1 reads SGHNT; CDR2 reads YYREEE (reference sequence). The CDR3 extends over 14 amino acids. The V end was cut by 6 bases, the J end by 5 bases, with 17 bases between. CDR3 region: CASTLTGVGTEAFF. The CDR3 nucleotides are TGTGCCAGCACCCTGACAGGAGTAGGAACTGAAGCTTTCTTT.

The chain employs TRBV7-2 and TRBJ2-3, with TRBD2 matching 7 bases. The V segment lost 0 bases and the J segment 4 bases; nucleotides outside the gene matches: 13. The CDR3 totals 18 residues. Per the germline V gene, CDR1 is SGHTA and CDR2 is FQGNSA. The CDR3 loop is CASSLARAGADRADTQYF. CDR3 DNA sequence: TGTGCCAGCAGCTTAGCGCGGGCGGGAGCTGATCGGGCAGATACGCAGTATTTT. The full variable domain, with the rest looked up from reference TRBV7-2 and TRBJ2-3, is GAGVSQSPSNKVTEKGKDVELRCDPISGHTALYWYRQSLGQGLEFLIYFQGNSAPDKSGLPSDRFSAERTGGSVSTLTIQRTQQEDSAVYLCASSLARAGADRADTQYFGPGTRLTVL.

The J gene is TRBJ2-3, the V gene TRBV30, with TRBD1 matching 12 bases. This CDR3 spans 15 amino acids. Germline CDR1 and CDR2: GTSNPN and SVGIG (reference sequence). The J segment lost 6 bases and the V segment lost 2 bases, leaving 6 bases of the junction unmatched. The CDR3 sequence: CAWSSGTGGRDTQYF. For the CDR3, the DNA is TGTGCCTGGAGTAGTGGGACAGGGGGCAGGGATACGCAGTATTTT.

The V gene is TRBV10-3, the J gene TRBJ1-5; 7 bases map to TRBD1. The germline gives CDR1 ENHRY, CDR2 SYGVKD. CDR3 size: 16 residues. V lost 6 bases to trimming and J lost 4 bases; unmatched junction nucleotides: 12. The CDR3 reads CAISSTGKAGNQPQHF. The DNA of the CDR3 is TGTGCCATCAGCTCGACAGGGAAGGCGGGGAATCAGCCCCAGCATTTT.

Here the CDR3 DNA reads TGTGCCAGCAGCCCCAAGGAGAGGGGGTCGGGGCAGCCCCAGCATTTT. Protein: CASSPKERGSGQPQHF. This chain joins TRBV5-8 and TRBJ1-5, with D possibly TRBD1 on 6 matching bases. V was pared by 4 bases and J by 7 bases, with 21 bases between. CDR3 size: 16 residues. Germline assignment: CDR1 SGHTS and CDR2 YDEGEE.

The chain uses TRBV7-2 and TRBJ1-2; 7 bases align to TRBD1. Germline CDR1 and CDR2: SGHTA and FQGNSA. Trimming removed 6 bases from V and 0 bases from J; junction bases left unmatched: 10. The CDR3 runs to 16 residues. This chain's CDR3 is CASRPHRGYANYGYTF. CDR3 DNA: TGTGCCAGCAGACCCCACAGGGGCTACGCTAACTATGGCTACACCTTC. Complete variable domain (other parts from reference TRBV7-2 and TRBJ1-2): GAGVSQSPSNKVTEKGKDVELRCDPISGHTALYWYRQSLGQGLEFLIYFQGNSAPDKSGLPSDRFSAERTGGSVSTLTIQRTQQEDSAVYLCASRPHRGYANYGYTFGSGTRLTVV.

The CDR3 sequence: CASSLPGLGYEQYF. CDR3 DNA sequence: TGTGCCAGCAGCTTACCAGGACTTGGCTACGAGCAGTACTTC. The V gene is TRBV5-6, the J gene TRBJ2-7, with a weak D call TRBD2 (5 bases). V gave up 2 bases and J gave up 3 bases, with 12 bases separating them. Looked up from germline, CDR1 is SGHDT and CDR2 is YYEEEE. The CDR3 runs to 14 residues.